This T cell receptor beta chain appears in the sequencing data of a study of control samples from healthy donors and cancer patients. Sequencing was performed with immunoSEQ multiplex PCR; in TCRdb, only in-frame clones are kept and a portion is missing. The sample lists more than 95,000 clones, 85% to 90% occurring once. Sequencing was performed on PBMCs. The clonotype comes from a woman aged 45-65 years with colorectal cancer.

The CDR3 sequence is CASTPGANTEAFF. The CDR3 region has the DNA TGTGCCAGCACCCCCGGAGCTAACACTGAAGCTTTCTTT. This chain links TRBV12-3 or TRBV12-4 with TRBJ1-1; no reliable D call. This CDR3 has 13 amino acids. The V end was cut by 7 bases, the J end by 2 bases, with 11 bases between.